Presented here are 26 T cell receptor beta chains from one specimen sequenced in a study of T-cell reconstitution after alpha-beta-depleted transplantation in children (dated by TCRdb to about 2016). The protocol used for the library was PCR. Data came from an Illumina HiSeq 2500. To normalize quantification of the TCRbeta repertoire, the TCR libraries were built with molecular barcoding that relied on unique molecular identifiers. TCRdb applied fastp at Q25 and MiXCR to the public reads, then kept only in-frame beta chains. Each entry merges the rows of one CDR3 protein and shows their most common DNA and genes. The sample table shows a few hundred thousand distinct CDR3 sequences, and 10% to 15% are seen once. The ten largest clonotypes hold around 2% of the sample. According to the study, the label for this sample's treatment or condition signals: allogeneic hematopoietic cell transplantation with graft depleted of TCRalphabeta T cells and CD19 B cells.

Material: PBMCs, mostly from graft donor cells, obtained 360 days after TCRalphabeta/CD19-depleted stem cell transplant. Every receptor here comes from a male patient aged 5 to 17 who had a stem cell transplant for acute myeloid leukemia, so the T cells may come from the graft donor.

There are many counts of this clonotype. The J gene is TRBJ2-2, the V gene TRBV5-6; TRBD1 might be the D (5 bases). The V end lost 0 bases, the J end lost 1 base, and 10 bases lay between the germline ends. This CDR3 has 16 residues. Germline V gene data show CDR1 as SGHDT and CDR2 as YYEEEE. DNA for the CDR3: TGTGCCAGCAGCTTGGCAGGGCGGATGAACACCGGGGAGCTGTTTTTT. This sequence encodes CASSLAGRMNTGELFF.

This clonotype turned up a few times. In nucleotides, the CDR3 is TGCAGTGCTAGAGGGGGTAGCGGGATTTTAAGCCCCTACGAGCAGTACTTC. Translation gives CSARGGSGILSPYEQYF. This chain uses TRBV20-1 with TRBJ2-7, with 8 bases identical to TRBD2. The length of the CDR3 is 17 residues. From germline, CDR1 is DFQATT and CDR2 SNEGSKA (reference sequence). V was pared by 1 base and J by 2 bases, with 13 bases of the junction left unmatched.

The V call is TRBV5-5, the J call TRBJ2-7; maybe TRBD1 (6 bases). Trimming took off 0 bases at V and 5 bases at J, with 12 bases between the two ends. CDR3 size: 14 residues. The germline V gene has CDR1 SGHKS and CDR2 YYEKEE (reference sequence). The CDR3 region has the DNA TGTGCCAGCAGCTTGGGAGGGGGACCACACGAGCAGTACTTC. Translating gives CASSLGGGPHEQYF.

The chain joins TRBV7-9 to TRBJ2-1, with D perhaps TRBD2 (6 bases). Looked up from germline, CDR1 is SEHNR and CDR2 is FQNEAQ (reference sequence). V was shortened by 5 bases and J by 7 bases, with 18 bases between the two germline ends. This CDR3 comprises 15 residues. CDR3 in amino acids: CASSPRSLAFNEQFF. CDR3 in DNA: TGTGCCAGCAGCCCACGGTCCCTAGCGTTTAATGAGCAGTTCTTC.

The chain recombines TRBV6-5 with TRBJ1-5; no clear D gene. The germline V gene has CDR1 MNHEY and CDR2 SVGAGI. The CDR3 contains 14 residues. Trimming took 2 bases from V and 5 from J, leaving 10 bases between them. The CDR3 DNA reads TGTGCCAGCAGTTACGAGATGAAGGATCAGCCCCAGCATTTT. Residues: CASSYEMKDQPQHF.

V and J are TRBV3-1 and TRBJ2-7; the D is unclear. The CDR3 totals 12 residues. V lost 2 bases and J lost 7, with 9 bases in between. The germline gives CDR1 LGHDT, CDR2 YNNKEL (reference sequence). The CDR3: CASSQSLVEQYF. The CDR3, as DNA: TGTGCCAGCAGCCAATCCCTGGTGGAGCAGTACTTC.

This clonotype was observed a handful of times. The chain links TRBV29-1 to TRBJ2-7; D not certain. Trimming shortened V by 4 bases and J by 2 bases, and 12 bases separated the two germline ends. The length of the CDR3 is 13 residues. CDR1 and CDR2 (germline): SQVTM, ANQGSEA. The CDR3: CSVGRRRAYEQYF. The DNA for the CDR3 is TGCAGCGTTGGGCGGCGTAGGGCCTACGAGCAGTACTTC.

This clonotype was detected a few times. The gene calls are TRBV29-1 and TRBJ2-7; no reliable D call. The CDR3 runs 13 residues. CDR1 is SQVTM and CDR2 is ANQGSEA in the germline V gene. Trimming removed 0 bases from V and 6 bases from J, with 12 bases in between. This CDR3 reads CSVEDFPRGEQYF. For the CDR3, the DNA is TGCAGCGTTGAAGATTTTCCCCGCGGCGAGCAGTACTTC.

The chain combines TRBV20-1 with TRBJ2-7, with 8 bases that match TRBD1. The CDR3 is 13 amino acids. After removal of 3 bases from V and 4 bases from J, the junction contained 5 bases not matched to a gene. Looked up from germline, CDR1 is DFQATT and CDR2 is SNEGSKA (reference sequence). The chain's CDR3 is CSASVTGVYEQYF. For the CDR3, the DNA is TGCAGTGCTAGCGTGACAGGGGTATACGAGCAGTACTTC.

This chain connects TRBV28 to TRBJ2-3, with D uncertain. This CDR3 comprises 11 residues. V dropped 8 bases and J dropped 4 bases, with 7 bases sitting between them. Germline V gives CDR1 MDHEN, CDR2 SYDVKM. The CDR3 spells CASPPADTQYF. CDR3 coding DNA: TGTGCCAGCCCCCCGGCAGATACGCAGTATTTT.

This clonotype was counted between two and nine times. This chain connects TRBV15 to TRBJ2-5; 9 positions agree with TRBD2. CDR3 size: 15 residues. Germline lookup yields CDR1 LNHNV and CDR2 YYDKDF (reference sequence). Unmatched junction bases numbered 9, after V lost 5 bases and J lost 5 bases. CDR3 loop: CATSRGSGSGETQYF. The CDR3 DNA sequence: TGTGCCACCAGCCGAGGTAGCGGGAGCGGCGAGACCCAGTACTTC.

This clonotype was counted a few times. The V and J genes are TRBV7-3 and TRBJ1-2; 10 nucleotides agree with TRBD1. There are 12 residues in the CDR3. CDR1 is SGHTA and CDR2 is FQGTGA in the germline V gene. V lost 11 bases, J lost 7 bases, and 7 bases stayed unmatched. The CDR3 bases are TGTGCCCGGGACAGGGGTGTATTTGGCTACACCTTC. Translated: CARDRGVFGYTF.

In its sample, this clonotype was seen many times. The chain recombines TRBV7-3 with TRBJ2-2, with D possibly being TRBD1 (7 bases). The CDR3 totals 15 residues. V was pared by 5 bases and J by 0 bases, with 10 bases between. Germline V gene lookup returns CDR1 SGHTA and CDR2 FQGTGA. The CDR3 DNA reads as TGTGCCAGCAGCGCGGGGACAGCGAACACCGGGGAGCTGTTTTTT. Residues: CASSAGTANTGELFF. Variable domain in full (rest from reference TRBV7-3 and TRBJ2-2): GAGVSQTPSNKVTEKGKYVELRCDPISGHTALYWYRQSLGQGPEFLIYFQGTGAADDSGLPNDRFFAVRPEGSVSTLKIQRTERGDSAVYLCASSAGTANTGELFFGEGSRLTVL.

The J gene is TRBJ2-2, the V gene TRBV4-3; weak D call: TRBD2 (6 bases). The CDR3 contains 14 residues. Germline V gene lookup returns CDR1 LGHNA and CDR2 YSLEER. Trimming stripped 0 bases from V and 6 bases from J, with 8 bases between. CDR3 DNA sequence: TGCGCCAGCAGCCAAGATTGGAGGGCCGGGGAGCTGTTTTTT. This translates into CASSQDWRAGELFF.

This clonotype was seen repeatedly, ten times or more. The DNA for the CDR3 is TGTGCCAGCAGCTTGGCGAGGCTACTCTACAATGAGCAGTTCTTC. Amino acids: CASSLARLLYNEQFF. The V and J genes are TRBV5-5 and TRBJ2-1; D is undetermined. From germline, CDR1 is SGHKS and CDR2 YYEKEE (reference sequence). Trimming stripped 0 bases from V and 3 bases from J, with 10 bases between. This CDR3 region has 15 residues.

The chain links TRBV18 to TRBJ2-3; D is unclear. Germline V gene data show CDR1 as KGHSH and CDR2 as LQKENI. CDR3 length: 15 amino acids. V lost 0 bases, J lost 1 base, and 8 bases lay in between. The CDR3 nucleotides read TGTGCCAGCTCACCACCGGTTGGGGGCACAGATACGCAGTATTTT. This encodes CASSPPVGGTDTQYF.

The table lists this clonotype with many counts. The chain has TRBV6-5 and TRBJ2-2; perhaps TRBD2 as D (5 bases). The germline CDR1 and CDR2 sequences are MNHEY and SVGAGI. The CDR3 totals 16 residues. V was cut by 6 bases and J by 5 bases, with 19 bases left in between. CDR3 region: CASSSGVLRRTGELFF. The CDR3 nucleotides read TGTGCCAGCAGCTCCGGGGTCCTTAGGAGGACCGGGGAGCTGTTTTTT.

The rearrangement uses TRBV20-1 and TRBJ2-1; D gene ambiguous. The CDR3 has 12 residues. Per germline, CDR1 DFQATT and CDR2 SNEGSKA (reference sequence). The V end was cut by 0 bases, the J end by 8 bases, with 8 bases between. The CDR3 here is CSAREPIDEQFF. The DNA of the CDR3 is TGCAGTGCTAGAGAGCCGATCGATGAGCAGTTCTTC.

In its sample, this clonotype was seen a few times. The V call is TRBV20-1, the J call TRBJ2-3; D tentatively reads TRBD1 or TRBD2 (7 bases each). Trimming pared 6 bases from V and 6 bases from J, leaving 22 bases between. Germline values: CDR1 DFQATT, CDR2 SNEGSKA (reference sequence). The CDR3 has 15 amino acids. In DNA form, the CDR3 reads TGCAGTGCCAGGGGGGATAGCGGGTTCATCGATACGCAGTATTTT. The encoded protein is CSARGDSGFIDTQYF.

The CDR3 coding sequence is TGTGCCACCAGCTCCTTAGCGGGAGACCCCTACGAGCAGTACTTC. Translating gives CATSSLAGDPYEQYF. The genes are TRBV15 and TRBJ2-7; 9 bases map to TRBD2. Trimming removed 5 bases from V and 2 bases from J; junction bases left unmatched: 7. Germline CDR1 reads LNHNV; CDR2 reads YYDKDF (reference sequence). This CDR3 has 15 amino acids.

This clonotype was detected a few times. The chain has TRBV7-2 and TRBJ2-1; D not certain. Deletions cut 0 bases from V and 1 base from J, with 13 bases between. In germline, CDR1 is SGHTA, CDR2 FQGNSA. The length of the CDR3 is 17 residues. For the CDR3, the DNA is TGTGCCAGCAGCTTAGCGTCCGGCAGGAATTCCTACAATGAGCAGTTCTTC. Its translation is CASSLASGRNSYNEQFF.

The V gene is TRBV30, the J gene TRBJ2-5; 10 bases align to TRBD1. In germline, CDR1 is GTSNPN, CDR2 SVGIG (reference sequence). Trimming took 0 bases from V and 5 from J; bases not matched to a gene: 6. CDR3 length: 15 amino acids. CDR3 protein: CAWSVGQGVGETQYF. The CDR3, as DNA: TGTGCCTGGAGTGTAGGACAGGGGGTAGGTGAGACCCAGTACTTC.

This clonotype came up a few times. This chain links TRBV7-3 with TRBJ2-1, with 12 bases lining up with TRBD2. The CDR3 has 19 amino acids. Germline CDR1 is SGHTA and CDR2 is FQGTGA. V trimming: 5 bases; J trimming: 2 bases; junction bases outside the gene matches: 13. The CDR3 sequence is CASSAKGPSGRGTYNEQFF. The CDR3 bases are TGTGCCAGCAGCGCAAAAGGTCCTAGCGGGAGGGGAACCTACAATGAGCAGTTCTTC.

This clonotype was recorded at least ten times. J is TRBJ2-1 and V is TRBV9, with D unclear. Germline CDR1 reads SGDLS; CDR2 reads YYNGEE. The CDR3 length is 15 residues. Trimming removed 0 bases at V and 0 bases at J, with 7 bases between. CDR3 protein: CASSVEQSSYNEQFF. In DNA form, the CDR3 reads TGTGCCAGCAGCGTAGAACAGAGCTCCTACAATGAGCAGTTCTTC.

This clonotype has a single count. V usage is TRBV9 and J usage is TRBJ2-7; the D call may be TRBD1 or TRBD2 (6 bases each). The CDR3 runs to 12 residues. The germline V gene encodes CDR1 SGDLS and CDR2 YYNGEE. Trimming cost V 3 bases and J 9 bases, with 13 bases left between them. CDR3 nucleotide sequence: TGTGCCAGCAGCGCCGGAGGGACACGGCAGTACTTC. Amino acids: CASSAGGTRQYF.

The chain has TRBV9 and TRBJ2-1; tentative D call: TRBD2 (5 bases). The CDR3 spans 14 residues. Germline V CDR1 and CDR2: SGDLS, YYNGEE. The germline V and J ends were trimmed by 4 bases and 5 bases, with 13 bases remaining between them. The CDR3 bases are TGTGCCAGCAGCCCGAGAGGACTCGACAATGAGCAGTTCTTC. This sequence encodes CASSPRGLDNEQFF.